This T cell receptor (beta chain) came from a study of T cell repertoires in cytomegalovirus infection. Each CDR3 protein is one row after TCRdb ran MiXCR on the reads. The sample has hundreds of thousands of distinct CDR3 sequences; approximately 40% are singletons. The CDR3 length is 21 residues. Germline CDR1 reads SGHDN; CDR2 reads FVKESK. Trimming took off 1 base at V and 7 bases at J, with 34 bases between the two ends. To note about this clonotype: The antigen is not known.

The origin of this receptor is a human donor in good health (CMV status not recorded). Some clones in this sample may be carry-over from other donors' samples. V gene TRBV14 combines with J gene TRBJ1-2; possibly TRBD1 for D (5 bases). The source material was cultured PBMCs, sampled from culture after CMV antigen stimulation. CDR3 nucleotides: TGTGCCAGCAGCCAAGGATACTTCGGACGGGGCGCTAAAGGGAAATTCTCTGGCTACACCTTC. Translating gives CASSQGYFGRGAKGKFSGYTF. Using reference TRBV14 and TRBJ1-2 for the parts outside the CDR3, the full variable domain is EAGVTQFPSHSVIEKGQTVTLRCDPISGHDNLYWYRRVMGKEIKFLLHFVKESKQDESGMPNNRFLAERTGGTYSTLKVQPAELEDSGVYFCASSQGYFGRGAKGKFSGYTFGSGTRLTVV.